This TCR beta chain came from a study of response to subunit inactivated influenza vaccine. Regarding the study as a whole: Every seasonal influenza vaccination brings in few new T cells, the authors suggested.

TCRdb independently ran MiXCR on the RT-PCR reads; one entry per CDR3 protein. The sample has about 650,000 distinct CDR3 sequences; approximately 15% are singletons. In this sample, this clonotype turned up a few times. The antigen is unknown. Germline V gene lookup returns CDR1 DFQATT and CDR2 SNEGSKA (reference sequence). The length of the CDR3 is 17 residues. Trimming pared 1 base from V and 2 bases from J, leaving 21 bases between. The sequence was collected from a man aged 45 to 65 who received an inactivated influenza vaccine. This chain links TRBV20-1 with TRBJ2-7; possible D gene TRBD2, 5 bases. The sample was PBMCs from blood, taken about 13 days after vaccination. The CDR3 DNA reads TGCAGTGCTAGAGCTGGCCACAACCTAGCCCCGGCCTACGAGCAGTACTTC. Translated: CSARAGHNLAPAYEQYF.